This entry is about one TCR beta chain. Its target is unknown. This record belongs to a study of post-analysis software for immune sequencing data. cDNA libraries for TCR beta contained unique molecular identifiers. TCRdb fed the PCR reads into MiXCR, producing one record per CDR3 protein. The table has 700,000 to 900,000 distinct CDR3 sequences, approximately 44% seen once. The CDR3 covers 12 residues. V shed 8 bases and J shed 9 bases, with 14 bases lying between them. In germline, CDR1 is MNHEY, CDR2 SMNVEV (reference sequence). Study results and caveats: Elevated frequency relative to controls characterized several TRBV segments in patients, TRBV5-6, TRBV5-1 and TRBV20-1 among them.

The TCR originated in a girl aged 10 to 17 with multiple sclerosis. The chain links TRBV27 to TRBJ2-1; either TRBD1 or TRBD2 may supply D (5 bases each). The sequencing sample was made of blood. The DNA of the CDR3 is TGTGCCAGCTGGGGCCGAGGGGTTGAGCAGTTCTTC. Its protein product is CASWGRGVEQFF.